These T cell receptor beta chains were read from a single sample in a study of T cell changes during pregnancy in multiple sclerosis. Libraries were prepared by immunoSEQ multiplex PCR; TCRdb keeps only in-frame clonotypes and omits some of them. The sample has about 47,000 clones; around 89% are singletons. The sample consisted of CD8+ T cells from peripheral blood mononuclear cells, taken in the second trimester of pregnancy. Receptors were obtained from a female donor with multiple sclerosis, enrolled in a pregnancy study. Each CDR3 is given with its conserved first and last residue. Fields, in order: J gene, V gene, clone size, CDR3 length, D gene, CDR3 DNA, CDR3 protein. A D gene is named only where the DNA matches it firmly. Size is stated for part of the rows, as once, few or many counts, or as a class when the clone is expanded.

J gene: TRBJ2-7
V gene: TRBV6-5
clone size: .
CDR3 length: 15
D gene: .
CDR3 DNA: TGTGCCAGCAGTTTCCAGACAGGATCTAGCTACGAGCAGTACTTC
CDR3 protein: CASSFQTGSSYEQYF

J gene: TRBJ2-7
V gene: TRBV2
clone size: .
CDR3 length: 15
D gene: .
CDR3 DNA: TGTGCCAGCAGTGAACCCCCAAGCGTAACGTACGAGCAGTACTTC
CDR3 protein: CASSEPPSVTYEQYF

J gene: TRBJ2-3
V gene: TRBV27
clone size: .
CDR3 length: 15
D gene: TRBD2
CDR3 DNA: TGTGCCAGCAGTTTGGGGGGGGGTTACACAGATACGCAGTATTTT
CDR3 protein: CASSLGGGYTDTQYF

J gene: TRBJ1-4
V gene: TRBV2
clone size: .
CDR3 length: 17
D gene: .
CDR3 DNA: TGTGCCAGCAGTGACATTCTGGTACAGGTCCCAAATGAAAAACTGTTTTTT
CDR3 protein: CASSDILVQVPNEKLFF

J gene: TRBJ2-3
V gene: TRBV7-9
clone size: .
CDR3 length: 15
D gene: TRBD2
CDR3 DNA: TGTGCCAGCAGCTTCTTAGCGGGGGTAACAGATACGCAGTATTTT
CDR3 protein: CASSFLAGVTDTQYF

J gene: TRBJ1-3
V gene: TRBV6-5
clone size: .
CDR3 length: 12
D gene: .
CDR3 DNA: TGTGCCAGCAGTCCCGCTGGAAACACCATATATTTT
CDR3 protein: CASSPAGNTIYF

J gene: TRBJ1-4
V gene: TRBV15
clone size: few
CDR3 length: 15
D gene: TRBD1
CDR3 DNA: TGTGCCACCAGCTACGCGTCGGGACAGGCTGAAAAACTGTTTTTT
CDR3 protein: CATSYASGQAEKLFF

J gene: TRBJ1-6
V gene: TRBV27
clone size: .
CDR3 length: 15
D gene: .
CDR3 DNA: TGTGCCAGTACACTAGACACGGACGGAAATTCACCCCTCCACTTT
CDR3 protein: CASTLDTDGNSPLHF

J gene: TRBJ1-6
V gene: TRBV27
clone size: .
CDR3 length: 16
D gene: TRBD1
CDR3 DNA: TGTGCCAGCAGTTTACAAAAACAGGGGGCTAATTCACCCCTCCACTTT
CDR3 protein: CASSLQKQGANSPLHF

J gene: TRBJ2-7
V gene: TRBV9
clone size: .
CDR3 length: 15
D gene: .
CDR3 DNA: TGTGCCAGCAACCGTTGGGGGGGCCCTACCTACGAGCAGTACTTC
CDR3 protein: CASNRWGGPTYEQYF

J gene: TRBJ1-5
V gene: TRBV30
clone size: .
CDR3 length: 13
D gene: .
CDR3 DNA: TGTGCCTGGAGTCCAGATACCAATCAGCCCCAGCATTTT
CDR3 protein: CAWSPDTNQPQHF

J gene: TRBJ2-3
V gene: TRBV5-1
clone size: .
CDR3 length: 15
D gene: .
CDR3 DNA: TGCGCCAGCAGCTTGGGTGGCGGTAGCACAGATACGCAGTATTTT
CDR3 protein: CASSLGGGSTDTQYF

J gene: TRBJ2-1
V gene: TRBV9
clone size: .
CDR3 length: 12
D gene: .
CDR3 DNA: TGTGCCAGCTCGAAGGGAGACAATGAGCAGTTCTTC
CDR3 protein: CASSKGDNEQFF

J gene: TRBJ1-2
V gene: TRBV7-9
clone size: .
CDR3 length: 13
D gene: .
CDR3 DNA: TGTGCCATTCTCGCCGGTTCAGGCTATGGCTACACCTTC
CDR3 protein: CAILAGSGYGYTF

J gene: TRBJ1-5
V gene: TRBV7-8
clone size: .
CDR3 length: 13
D gene: .
CDR3 DNA: TGTGCCAGCAGCACAGGGTCAAATCAGCCCCAGCATTTT
CDR3 protein: CASSTGSNQPQHF

J gene: TRBJ2-2
V gene: TRBV5-4
clone size: many
CDR3 length: 12
D gene: .
CDR3 DNA: TGTGCCAGCAGCACATACACCGGGGAGCTGTTTTTT
CDR3 protein: CASSTYTGELFF

J gene: TRBJ2-4
V gene: TRBV15
clone size: .
CDR3 length: 18
D gene: .
CDR3 DNA: TGTGCCACCAGCAGAGATAGTCAGAGCAGGGGAGCCAAAAACATTCAGTACTTC
CDR3 protein: CATSRDSQSRGAKNIQYF

J gene: TRBJ2-7
V gene: TRBV5-1
clone size: .
CDR3 length: 14
D gene: TRBD2
CDR3 DNA: TGCGCCAGCAGCTGGGGGGGGGACTTCTACGAGCAGTACTTC
CDR3 protein: CASSWGGDFYEQYF

J gene: TRBJ1-2
V gene: TRBV7-9
clone size: .
CDR3 length: 13
D gene: TRBD1
CDR3 DNA: TGTGCCAGCAGCCTGGGGGACAGCGGTGGCTACACCTTC
CDR3 protein: CASSLGDSGGYTF

J gene: TRBJ2-2
V gene: TRBV7-9
clone size: .
CDR3 length: 15
D gene: .
CDR3 DNA: TGTGCCAGCAGCCCTTCCGGGACGAACACCGGGGAGCTGTTTTTT
CDR3 protein: CASSPSGTNTGELFF

J gene: TRBJ2-1
V gene: TRBV2
clone size: .
CDR3 length: 17
D gene: .
CDR3 DNA: TGTGCCAGCAGTATCGGGACACAAGATAGCTCCTACAATGAGCAGTTCTTC
CDR3 protein: CASSIGTQDSSYNEQFF

J gene: TRBJ2-7
V gene: TRBV27
clone size: once
CDR3 length: 13
D gene: .
CDR3 DNA: TGTGCCAGCAGTCCACAGGCCCCCTACGAGCAGTACTTC
CDR3 protein: CASSPQAPYEQYF

J gene: TRBJ1-1
V gene: TRBV6-6
clone size: .
CDR3 length: 16
D gene: TRBD1
CDR3 DNA: TGTGCCAGCAGGACAAACCGGGACAGGGGGGAGACTGAAGCTTTCTTT
CDR3 protein: CASRTNRDRGETEAFF

J gene: TRBJ1-2
V gene: TRBV7-2
clone size: .
CDR3 length: 14
D gene: TRBD1
CDR3 DNA: TGTGCCAGCAGCTTCCCACAGGGGGACTATGGCTACACCTTC
CDR3 protein: CASSFPQGDYGYTF

J gene: TRBJ2-5
V gene: TRBV27
clone size: .
CDR3 length: 15
D gene: TRBD2
CDR3 DNA: TGTGCCAGCAGGTCCGGGACTAGAATACAAGAGACCCAGTACTTC
CDR3 protein: CASRSGTRIQETQYF

J gene: TRBJ1-2
V gene: TRBV6-1
clone size: .
CDR3 length: 14
D gene: .
CDR3 DNA: TGTGCCAGCCTACATACAATCGAGAGGGGGACGTTCACCTTC
CDR3 protein: CASLHTIERGTFTF

J gene: TRBJ1-1
V gene: TRBV6-5
clone size: .
CDR3 length: 14
D gene: TRBD1
CDR3 DNA: TGTGCCAGCAGCCTCGACGGACAGGTTAATGAAGCTTTCTTT
CDR3 protein: CASSLDGQVNEAFF